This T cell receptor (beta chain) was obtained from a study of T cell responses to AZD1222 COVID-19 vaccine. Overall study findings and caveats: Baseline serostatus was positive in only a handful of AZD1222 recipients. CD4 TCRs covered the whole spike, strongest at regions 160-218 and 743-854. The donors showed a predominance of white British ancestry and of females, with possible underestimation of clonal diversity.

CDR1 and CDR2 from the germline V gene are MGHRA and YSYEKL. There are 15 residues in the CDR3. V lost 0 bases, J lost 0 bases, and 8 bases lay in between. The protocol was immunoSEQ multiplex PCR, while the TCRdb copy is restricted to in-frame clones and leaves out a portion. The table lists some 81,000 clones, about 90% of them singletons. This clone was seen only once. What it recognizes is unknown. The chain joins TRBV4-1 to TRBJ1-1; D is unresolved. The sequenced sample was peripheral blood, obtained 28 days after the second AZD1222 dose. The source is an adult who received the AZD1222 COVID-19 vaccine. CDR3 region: CASSQDPVMNTEAFF. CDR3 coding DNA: TGCGCCAGCAGCCAAGATCCAGTGATGAACACTGAAGCTTTCTTT.